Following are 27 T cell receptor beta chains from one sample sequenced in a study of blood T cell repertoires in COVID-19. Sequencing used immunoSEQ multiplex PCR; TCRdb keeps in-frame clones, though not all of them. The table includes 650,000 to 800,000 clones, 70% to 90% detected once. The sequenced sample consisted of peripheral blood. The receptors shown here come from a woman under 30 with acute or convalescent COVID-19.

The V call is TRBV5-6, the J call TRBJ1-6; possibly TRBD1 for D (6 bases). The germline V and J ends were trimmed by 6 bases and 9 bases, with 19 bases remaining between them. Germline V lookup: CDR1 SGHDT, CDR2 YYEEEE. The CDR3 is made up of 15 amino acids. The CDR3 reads CASIPRAGEISPLHF. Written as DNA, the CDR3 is TGTGCCAGCATCCCACGGGCAGGGGAAATTTCACCCCTCCACTTT.

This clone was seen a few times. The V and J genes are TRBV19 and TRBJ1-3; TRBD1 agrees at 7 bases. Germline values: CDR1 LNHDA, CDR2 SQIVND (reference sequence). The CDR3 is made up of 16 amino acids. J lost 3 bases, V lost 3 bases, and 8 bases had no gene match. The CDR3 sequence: CASSMGQPWGGNTIYF. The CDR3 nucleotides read TGTGCCAGTAGTATGGGACAGCCCTGGGGTGGAAACACCATATATTTT.

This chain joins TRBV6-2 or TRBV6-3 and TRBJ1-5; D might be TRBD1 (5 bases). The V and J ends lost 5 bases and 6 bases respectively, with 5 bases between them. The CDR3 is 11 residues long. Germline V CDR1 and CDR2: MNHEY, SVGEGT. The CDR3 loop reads CASSTGQPQHF. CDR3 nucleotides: TGTGCCAGCAGTACAGGTCAGCCCCAGCATTTT.

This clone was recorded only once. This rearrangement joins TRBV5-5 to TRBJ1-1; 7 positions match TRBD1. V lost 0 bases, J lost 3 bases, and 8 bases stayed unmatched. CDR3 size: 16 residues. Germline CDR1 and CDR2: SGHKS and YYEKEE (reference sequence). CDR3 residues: CASSLVVRGRDTEAFF. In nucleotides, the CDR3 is TGTGCCAGCAGCTTGGTGGTAAGGGGGCGGGACACTGAAGCTTTCTTT.

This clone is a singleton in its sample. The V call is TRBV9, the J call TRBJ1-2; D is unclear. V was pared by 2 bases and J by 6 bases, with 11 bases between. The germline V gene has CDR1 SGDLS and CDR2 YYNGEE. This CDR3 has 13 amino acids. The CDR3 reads CASSVSLSDGYTF. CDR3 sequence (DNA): TGTGCCAGCAGCGTCAGTTTAAGTGATGGCTACACCTTC.

The CDR3 DNA sequence: TGCGCCAGCAGTCCCAGGGGGCGAGGTGGGGAGTACACCTTC. The encoded protein is CASSPRGRGGEYTF. The V gene is TRBV5-1, the J gene TRBJ1-2; TRBD1 agrees at 8 bases. CDR1 and CDR2 from the germline V gene are SGHRS and YFSETQ. V lost 5 bases and J lost 11; bases outside the gene matches: 14. This CDR3 contains 14 residues.

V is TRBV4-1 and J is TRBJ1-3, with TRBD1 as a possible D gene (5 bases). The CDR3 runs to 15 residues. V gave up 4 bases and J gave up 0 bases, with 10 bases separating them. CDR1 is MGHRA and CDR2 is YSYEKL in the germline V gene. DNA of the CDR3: TGCGCCAGCAGCCTGGGACTCAGCTCTGGAAACACCATATATTTT. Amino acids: CASSLGLSSGNTIYF.

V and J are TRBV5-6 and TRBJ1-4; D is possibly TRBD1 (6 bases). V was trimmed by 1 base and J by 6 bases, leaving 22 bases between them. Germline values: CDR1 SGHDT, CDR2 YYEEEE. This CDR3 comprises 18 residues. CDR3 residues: CASSLISWGRSVDEKLFF. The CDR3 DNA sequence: TGTGCCAGCAGCTTGATAAGTTGGGGGCGGTCTGTGGATGAAAAACTGTTTTTT.

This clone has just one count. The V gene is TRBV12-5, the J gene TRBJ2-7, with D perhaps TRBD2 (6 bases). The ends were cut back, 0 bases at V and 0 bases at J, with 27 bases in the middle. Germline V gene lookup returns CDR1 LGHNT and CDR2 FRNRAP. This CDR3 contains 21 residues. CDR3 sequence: CASGLVLQLMEGQHYSYEQYF. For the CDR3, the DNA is TGTGCTAGTGGTTTGGTACTGCAGTTGATGGAGGGCCAACATTACTCCTACGAGCAGTACTTC.

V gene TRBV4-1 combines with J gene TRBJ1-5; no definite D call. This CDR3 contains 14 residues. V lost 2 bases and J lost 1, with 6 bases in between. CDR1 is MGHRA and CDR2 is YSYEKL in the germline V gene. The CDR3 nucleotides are TGCGCCAGCAGCCAACCTTTGAGCAATCAGCCCCAGCATTTT. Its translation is CASSQPLSNQPQHF.

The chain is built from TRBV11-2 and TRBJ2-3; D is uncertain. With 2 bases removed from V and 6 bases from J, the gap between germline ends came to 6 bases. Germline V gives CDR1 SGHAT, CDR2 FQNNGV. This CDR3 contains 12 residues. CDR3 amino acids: CASSLWSDTQYF. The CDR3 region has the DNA TGTGCCAGCAGCTTATGGAGTGATACGCAGTATTTT. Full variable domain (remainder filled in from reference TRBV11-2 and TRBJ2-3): EAGVAQSPRYKIIEKRQSVAFWCNPISGHATLYWYQQILGQGPKLLIQFQNNGVVDDSQLPKDRFSAERLKGVDSTLKIQPAKLEDSAVYLCASSLWSDTQYFGPGTRLTVL.

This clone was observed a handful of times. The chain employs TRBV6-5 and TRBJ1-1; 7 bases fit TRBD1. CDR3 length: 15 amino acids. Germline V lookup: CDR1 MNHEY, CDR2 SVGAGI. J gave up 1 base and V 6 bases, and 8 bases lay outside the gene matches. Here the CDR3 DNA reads TGTGCCAGCAGGGAGGGGACAGCGTCGAACACTGAAGCTTTCTTT. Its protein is CASREGTASNTEAFF.

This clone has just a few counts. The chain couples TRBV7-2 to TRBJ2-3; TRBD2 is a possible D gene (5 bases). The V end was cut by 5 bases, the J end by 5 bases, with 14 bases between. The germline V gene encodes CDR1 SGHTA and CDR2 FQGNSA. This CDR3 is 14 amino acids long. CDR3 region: CASSPMRVRDTQYF. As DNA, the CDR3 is TGTGCCAGCAGCCCGATGAGGGTGAGAGATACGCAGTATTTT.

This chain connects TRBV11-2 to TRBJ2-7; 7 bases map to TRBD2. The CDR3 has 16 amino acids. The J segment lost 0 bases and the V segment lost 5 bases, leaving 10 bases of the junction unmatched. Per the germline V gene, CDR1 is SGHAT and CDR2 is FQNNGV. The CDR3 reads CASSPPGTILSYEQYF. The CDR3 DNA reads TGTGCCAGCAGCCCGCCCGGGACTATCCTCTCCTACGAGCAGTACTTC.

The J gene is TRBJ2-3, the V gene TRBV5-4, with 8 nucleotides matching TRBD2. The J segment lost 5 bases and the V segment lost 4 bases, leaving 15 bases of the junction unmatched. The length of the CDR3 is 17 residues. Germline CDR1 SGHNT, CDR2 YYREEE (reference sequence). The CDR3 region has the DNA TGTGCCAGCAGCGAGTATGGGGCGGGGGGCGTAGTAGATACGCAGTATTTT. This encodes CASSEYGAGGVVDTQYF. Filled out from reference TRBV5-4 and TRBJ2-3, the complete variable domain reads ETGVTQSPTHLIKTRGQQVTLRCSSQSGHNTVSWYQQALGQGPQFIFQYYREEENGRGNFPPRFSGLQFPNYSSELNVNALELDDSALYLCASSEYGAGGVVDTQYFGPGTRLTVL.

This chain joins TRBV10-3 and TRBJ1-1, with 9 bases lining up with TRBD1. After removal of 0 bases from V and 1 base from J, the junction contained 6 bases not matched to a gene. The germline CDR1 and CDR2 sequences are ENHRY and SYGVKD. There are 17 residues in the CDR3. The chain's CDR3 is CAISESRVGQGNTEAFF. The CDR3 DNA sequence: TGTGCCATCAGTGAGTCCCGAGTGGGACAGGGGAACACTGAAGCTTTCTTT.

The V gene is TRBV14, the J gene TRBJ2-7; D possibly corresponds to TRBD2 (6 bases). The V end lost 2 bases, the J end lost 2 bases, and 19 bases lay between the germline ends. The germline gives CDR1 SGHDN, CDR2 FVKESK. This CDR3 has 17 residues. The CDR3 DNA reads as TGTGCCAGCAGCCAAAATGGTAGGAGGGCAGGCACCTACGAGCAGTACTTC. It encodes CASSQNGRRAGTYEQYF.

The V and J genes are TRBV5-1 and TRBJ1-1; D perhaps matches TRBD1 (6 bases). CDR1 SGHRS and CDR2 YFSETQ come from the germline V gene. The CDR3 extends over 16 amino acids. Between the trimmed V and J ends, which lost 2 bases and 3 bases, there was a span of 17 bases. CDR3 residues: CASSFRAGEGDTEAFF. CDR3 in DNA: TGCGCCAGCAGCTTTCGGGCAGGGGAAGGGGACACTGAAGCTTTCTTT.

The CDR3 protein is CASSQGSGGGNQPQHF. In nucleotides, the CDR3 is TGCGCCAGCAGCCAAGGATCAGGGGGTGGCAATCAGCCCCAGCATTTT. The chain joins TRBV4-1 to TRBJ1-5, with 7 bases fitting TRBD1. J was trimmed by 2 bases and V by 1 base; bases with no gene match: 5. CDR1 and CDR2 (germline): MGHRA, YSYEKL. CDR3 length: 16 amino acids.

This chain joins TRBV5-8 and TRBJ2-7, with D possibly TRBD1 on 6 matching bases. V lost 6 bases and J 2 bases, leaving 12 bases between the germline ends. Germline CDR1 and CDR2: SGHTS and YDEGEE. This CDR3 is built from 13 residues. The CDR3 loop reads CASILRGTYEQYF. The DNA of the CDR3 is TGTGCCAGCATTCTGAGGGGGACCTACGAGCAGTACTTC.

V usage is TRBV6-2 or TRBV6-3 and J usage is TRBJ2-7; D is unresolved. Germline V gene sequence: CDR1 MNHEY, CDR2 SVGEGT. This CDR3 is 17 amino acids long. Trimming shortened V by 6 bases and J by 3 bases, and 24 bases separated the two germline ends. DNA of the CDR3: TGTGCCAGCAGCCATTTACGAACAAGAGCCAGGTACTACGAGCAGTACTTC. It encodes CASSHLRTRARYYEQYF.

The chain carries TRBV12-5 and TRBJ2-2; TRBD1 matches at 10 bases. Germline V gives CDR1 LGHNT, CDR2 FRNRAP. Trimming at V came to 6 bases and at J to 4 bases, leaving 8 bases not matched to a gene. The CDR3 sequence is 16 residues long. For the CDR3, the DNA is TGTGCTAGTGGAAAAGGACAGGGGGTTAGCACCGGGGAGCTGTTTTTT. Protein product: CASGKGQGVSTGELFF. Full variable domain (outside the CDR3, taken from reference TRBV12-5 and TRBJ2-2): DARVTQTPRHKVTEMGQEVTMRCQPILGHNTVFWYRQTMMQGLELLAYFRNRAPLDDSGMPKDRFSAEMPDATLATLKIQPSEPRDSAVYFCASGKGQGVSTGELFFGEGSRLTVL.

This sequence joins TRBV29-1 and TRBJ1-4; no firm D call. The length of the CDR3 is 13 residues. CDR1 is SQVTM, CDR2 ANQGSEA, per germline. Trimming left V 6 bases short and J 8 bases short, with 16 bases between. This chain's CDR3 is CSVALKLREKLFF. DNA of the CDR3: TGCAGCGTAGCCTTGAAACTGCGGGAAAAACTGTTTTTT.

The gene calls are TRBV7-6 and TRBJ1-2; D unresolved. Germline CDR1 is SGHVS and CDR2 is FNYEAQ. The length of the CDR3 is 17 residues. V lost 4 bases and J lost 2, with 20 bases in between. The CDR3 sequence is CASSSRGKGLQNYGYTF. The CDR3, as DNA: TGTGCCAGCAGCTCGCGGGGTAAGGGCCTACAGAACTATGGCTACACCTTC.

For the CDR3, the DNA is TGTGCCAGCAGTTACTCAAAGGGGCTAAGTACTGAAGCTTTCTTT. Its protein is CASSYSKGLSTEAFF. The V and J genes are TRBV6-5 and TRBJ1-1, with D maybe TRBD1 (5 bases). The germline V gene encodes CDR1 MNHEY and CDR2 SVGAGI. This CDR3 comprises 15 residues. The ends were cut back, 0 bases at V and 5 bases at J, with 13 bases in the middle.

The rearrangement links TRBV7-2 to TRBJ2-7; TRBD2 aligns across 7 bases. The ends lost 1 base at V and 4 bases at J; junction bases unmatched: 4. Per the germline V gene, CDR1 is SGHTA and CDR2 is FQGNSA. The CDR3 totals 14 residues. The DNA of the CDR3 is TGTGCCAGCAGCTTAGATGACGGGGGGTACGAGCAGTACTTC. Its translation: CASSLDDGGYEQYF.

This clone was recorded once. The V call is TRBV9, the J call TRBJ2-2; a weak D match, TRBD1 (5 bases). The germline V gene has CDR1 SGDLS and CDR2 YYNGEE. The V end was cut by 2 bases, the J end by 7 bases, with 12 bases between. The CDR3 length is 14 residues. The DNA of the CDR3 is TGTGCCAGCAGCGTCGAAGGGGCAGGCGGGGAGCTGTTTTTT. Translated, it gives CASSVEGAGGELFF.